A selection of T cell receptor beta chains follows, all from one sample in a study of T cells in Graves' hyperthyroidism and ophthalmopathy. From the multiplex PCR reads, TCRdb called clonotypes with MiXCR, one entry per CDR3 protein. The table shows roughly 640,000 distinct CDR3 sequences, with about a sixth occurring only once. Sequencing was carried out using blood. The receptors come from a woman between 35 and 50 years old with Graves' ophthalmopathy. CDR3s include the opening cysteine and the closing phenylalanine or tryptophan. Each record gives: clone size, D gene, J gene, V gene, CDR3 DNA, CDR3 protein. D genes are given only for firm matches. Part of the rows lack a size; the others show once, few, many or a class for expanded clones.

clone size: once; D gene: TRBD1; J gene: TRBJ2-1; V gene: TRBV20-1; CDR3 DNA: TGCAGTGCTAGAGATCCCCCGGGACAGGGGATATACAATGAGCAGTTCTTC; CDR3 protein: CSARDPPGQGIYNEQFF
clone size: many; D gene: TRBD2; J gene: TRBJ2-5; V gene: TRBV2; CDR3 DNA: TGTGCCAGCGCAGCCCGGCGACTAGCGGGGGGACAAGAGACCCAGTACTTC; CDR3 protein: CASAARRLAGGQETQYF
clone size: .; D gene: .; J gene: TRBJ2-5; V gene: TRBV7-9; CDR3 DNA: TGTGCCAGCAGATCGGGACGGCAAGAGACCCAGTACTTC; CDR3 protein: CASRSGRQETQYF
clone size: .; D gene: .; J gene: TRBJ1-4; V gene: TRBV20-1; CDR3 DNA: TGCAGTGCTAGTCAAGGGGCTAATGAAAAACTGTTTTTT; CDR3 protein: CSASQGANEKLFF
clone size: few; D gene: TRBD1; J gene: TRBJ1-1; V gene: TRBV20-1; CDR3 DNA: TGCAGTGCTCCGACAGGGGGCTACACTGAAGCTTTCTTT; CDR3 protein: CSAPTGGYTEAFF
clone size: few; D gene: TRBD1; J gene: TRBJ2-5; V gene: TRBV28; CDR3 DNA: TGTGCCAGCAGTTTATGGGGACAGGGAAGCCAAGAGGCCCAGTACTTC; CDR3 protein: CASSLWGQGSQEAQYF
clone size: .; D gene: .; J gene: TRBJ2-7; V gene: TRBV12-3/TRBV12-4; CDR3 DNA: TGTGCCAGCAGCCCGGACGAAAACTCCTACGAGCAGTACTTC; CDR3 protein: CASSPDENSYEQYF
clone size: few; D gene: .; J gene: TRBJ1-4; V gene: TRBV2; CDR3 DNA: TGTGCCAGCAGTGAAAGCAGGTCTAATGAAAAACTGTTTTTT; CDR3 protein: CASSESRSNEKLFF
clone size: many; D gene: .; J gene: TRBJ2-3; V gene: TRBV5-1; CDR3 DNA: TGCGCCAGCAGCTTGGATGTACTACCCTCTAGCACAGATACGCAGTATTTT; CDR3 protein: CASSLDVLPSSTDTQYF
clone size: .; D gene: TRBD2; J gene: TRBJ2-5; V gene: TRBV12-3/TRBV12-4; CDR3 DNA: TGTGCCAGCAGGATTGGGACTAGCGGGTACCAAGAGACCCAGTACTTC; CDR3 protein: CASRIGTSGYQETQYF
clone size: few; D gene: TRBD2; J gene: TRBJ2-7; V gene: TRBV10-3; CDR3 DNA: TGTGCCCTAAGCGGGACGTCAGAGCAGTACTTC; CDR3 protein: CALSGTSEQYF
clone size: many; D gene: .; J gene: TRBJ2-5; V gene: TRBV7-9; CDR3 DNA: TGTGCCAGCAGCCCCCAGCGGGCAGGCCAAGAGACCCAGTACTTC; CDR3 protein: CASSPQRAGQETQYF
clone size: many; D gene: .; J gene: TRBJ2-3; V gene: TRBV3-1; CDR3 DNA: TGTGCCAGCAGCCAAGAGATGAGGTCGGCAGATACGCAGTATTTT; CDR3 protein: CASSQEMRSADTQYF
clone size: .; D gene: .; J gene: TRBJ2-7; V gene: TRBV28; CDR3 DNA: TGTGCCAGCAGTACACAGGGAGCCTCCTACGAGCAGTACTTC; CDR3 protein: CASSTQGASYEQYF
clone size: .; D gene: .; J gene: TRBJ2-2; V gene: TRBV11-2; CDR3 DNA: TGTGCCAGCAGCTTAGATCGTCAGGTGACCGGGGAGCTGTTTTTT; CDR3 protein: CASSLDRQVTGELFF
clone size: few; D gene: .; J gene: TRBJ1-2; V gene: TRBV5-1; CDR3 DNA: TGCGCCAGCAGCTCCTCCGGGGGAGGGGGTTACGGCTACACCTTC; CDR3 protein: CASSSSGGGGYGYTF
clone size: .; D gene: TRBD2; J gene: TRBJ2-5; V gene: TRBV27; CDR3 DNA: TGTGCCAGCAGTCGCGGGACTAGCGGGAGAGGCCAAGAGACCCAGTACTTC; CDR3 protein: CASSRGTSGRGQETQYF
clone size: many; D gene: .; J gene: TRBJ2-1; V gene: TRBV18; CDR3 DNA: TGTGCCAGCTCACCAGTCTGGACTTCCTACAATGAGCAGTTCTTC; CDR3 protein: CASSPVWTSYNEQFF
clone size: few; D gene: TRBD1; J gene: TRBJ1-2; V gene: TRBV2; CDR3 DNA: TGTGCCAGCAGTGGACAGGGGGCATGGGGCGGCTACACCTTC; CDR3 protein: CASSGQGAWGGYTF
clone size: few; D gene: TRBD1; J gene: TRBJ1-5; V gene: TRBV29-1; CDR3 DNA: TGCAGCGTTGAAGGGACAGGGAATCAGCCCCAGCATTTT; CDR3 protein: CSVEGTGNQPQHF
clone size: .; D gene: TRBD1; J gene: TRBJ1-4; V gene: TRBV7-9; CDR3 DNA: TGTGCCAGCAGCCCCAGGACAGGGCTGGGCGAAAAACTGTTTTTT; CDR3 protein: CASSPRTGLGEKLFF
clone size: few; D gene: TRBD1; J gene: TRBJ1-2; V gene: TRBV6-1; CDR3 DNA: TGTGCCAGCAGCTTTGCCGGGACAGGCGACTATGGCTACACCTTC; CDR3 protein: CASSFAGTGDYGYTF
clone size: .; D gene: TRBD1; J gene: TRBJ1-1; V gene: TRBV5-1; CDR3 DNA: TGCGCCAGCAGCTCTTACAGGGGGGTCACTGAAGCTTTCTTT; CDR3 protein: CASSSYRGVTEAFF
clone size: many; D gene: .; J gene: TRBJ2-5; V gene: TRBV3-1; CDR3 DNA: TGTGCCAGCAGCCAAGAGCCCCAAGAGACCCAGTACTTC; CDR3 protein: CASSQEPQETQYF
clone size: many; D gene: .; J gene: TRBJ2-2; V gene: TRBV18; CDR3 DNA: TGTGCCAGCTCACAGAACTCAGGGGACACCGGGGAGCTGTTTTTT; CDR3 protein: CASSQNSGDTGELFF
clone size: many; D gene: TRBD1; J gene: TRBJ2-3; V gene: TRBV28; CDR3 DNA: TGTGCCAGCAGTTTCGGGACAGCAGACACAGATACGCAGTATTTT; CDR3 protein: CASSFGTADTDTQYF
clone size: .; D gene: .; J gene: TRBJ2-7; V gene: TRBV6-6; CDR3 DNA: TGTGCCAGCAGTTACTCGAGGAGAGTAGCCTACGAGCAGTACTTC; CDR3 protein: CASSYSRRVAYEQYF
clone size: many; D gene: TRBD2; J gene: TRBJ2-1; V gene: TRBV6-1; CDR3 DNA: TGTGCCAGCAGTTCGGGACTAGCGGGAGGCAATGAGCAGTTCTTC; CDR3 protein: CASSSGLAGGNEQFF
clone size: .; D gene: .; J gene: TRBJ2-3; V gene: TRBV6-1; CDR3 DNA: TGTGCCAGCGAACTAGGGGAAACAGATACGCAGTATTTT; CDR3 protein: CASELGETDTQYF
clone size: few; D gene: .; J gene: TRBJ2-2; V gene: TRBV12-3/TRBV12-4; CDR3 DNA: TGTGCCAGCGGGCAGAGGTGGGGCGCGAACACCGGGGAGCTGTTTTTT; CDR3 protein: CASGQRWGANTGELFF
clone size: many; D gene: .; J gene: TRBJ2-1; V gene: TRBV20-1; CDR3 DNA: TGCGCCCGCCGGGCGGTTAGCAGCTCCTACAATGAGCAGTTCTTC; CDR3 protein: CARRAVSSSYNEQFF
clone size: many; D gene: .; J gene: TRBJ1-5; V gene: TRBV3-1; CDR3 DNA: TGTGCCAGCAGCGAGAGAGGCCATGGGGGCAATCAGCCCCAGCATTTT; CDR3 protein: CASSERGHGGNQPQHF
clone size: many; D gene: TRBD1; J gene: TRBJ1-3; V gene: TRBV3-1; CDR3 DNA: TGTGCCAGCAGCCAAGCCGGGACAGGCGGAAACACCATATATTTT; CDR3 protein: CASSQAGTGGNTIYF
clone size: few; D gene: .; J gene: TRBJ1-6; V gene: TRBV19; CDR3 DNA: TGTGCCAGTAGTGTGACAGAAAATTCACCCCTCCACTTT; CDR3 protein: CASSVTENSPLHF
clone size: .; D gene: .; J gene: TRBJ2-2; V gene: TRBV6-2/TRBV6-3; CDR3 DNA: TGTGCCAGCAGTACAGGGTCCGGGGAGCTGTTTTTT; CDR3 protein: CASSTGSGELFF
clone size: .; D gene: .; J gene: TRBJ2-7; V gene: TRBV19; CDR3 DNA: TGTGCCAGTAGTCCTCTCTGGATGGGCTACGAGCAGTACTTC; CDR3 protein: CASSPLWMGYEQYF
clone size: many; D gene: TRBD2; J gene: TRBJ2-7; V gene: TRBV28; CDR3 DNA: TGTGCCAGCAGTTTTCGGGGGGGGAGATACGAGCAGTACTTC; CDR3 protein: CASSFRGGRYEQYF
clone size: many; D gene: TRBD2; J gene: TRBJ2-3; V gene: TRBV2; CDR3 DNA: TGTGCCAGCAGTTTTCCCCTAGCGGGAGGGTTCACAGATACGCAGTATTTT; CDR3 protein: CASSFPLAGGFTDTQYF
clone size: few; D gene: .; J gene: TRBJ1-6; V gene: TRBV20-1; CDR3 DNA: TGCAGTGCTAGAGATGAGGCCAGGGACTATTCACCCCTCCACTTT; CDR3 protein: CSARDEARDYSPLHF
clone size: many; D gene: .; J gene: TRBJ2-1; V gene: TRBV3-1; CDR3 DNA: TGTGCCAGCAGCCGCGCCGGGACCGCTAACAATGAGCAGTTCTTC; CDR3 protein: CASSRAGTANNEQFF
clone size: many; D gene: .; J gene: TRBJ2-1; V gene: TRBV5-1; CDR3 DNA: TGCGCCAGCAGCTTGGAGCCCCCCAGCAATGAGCAGTTCTTC; CDR3 protein: CASSLEPPSNEQFF
clone size: .; D gene: TRBD2; J gene: TRBJ2-1; V gene: TRBV19; CDR3 DNA: TGTGCCAGTAGTATAGCCAGCGGGGGAAACAATGAGCAGTTCTTC; CDR3 protein: CASSIASGGNNEQFF
clone size: .; D gene: TRBD2; J gene: TRBJ2-1; V gene: TRBV20-1; CDR3 DNA: TGCAGTGCTAGAGATAAGGGGGGACTAGCGTTATCCTACAATGAGCAGTTCTTC; CDR3 protein: CSARDKGGLALSYNEQFF
clone size: few; D gene: .; J gene: TRBJ2-4; V gene: TRBV27; CDR3 DNA: TGTGCCAGCAGTTTAAACAGAGCCAAAAACATTCAGTACTTC; CDR3 protein: CASSLNRAKNIQYF
clone size: few; D gene: .; J gene: TRBJ1-5; V gene: TRBV28; CDR3 DNA: TGTGCCAGCACCTCCCTTAGCCAGCCCCAGCATTTT; CDR3 protein: CASTSLSQPQHF
clone size: many; D gene: .; J gene: TRBJ2-2; V gene: TRBV7-8; CDR3 DNA: TGTGCCAGCAGCTTAGAAGGCGCAGGGGTAGGGACCGGGGAGCTGTTTTTT; CDR3 protein: CASSLEGAGVGTGELFF
clone size: many; D gene: TRBD1; J gene: TRBJ2-1; V gene: TRBV2; CDR3 DNA: TGTGCCAGCAACTCGGGGACAGGGGGCGATGAGCAGTTCTTC; CDR3 protein: CASNSGTGGDEQFF
clone size: few; D gene: TRBD2; J gene: TRBJ2-3; V gene: TRBV2; CDR3 DNA: TGTGCCAGCAGTCGAACTAGCGGGGAGTATCCGTATTTT; CDR3 protein: CASSRTSGEYPYF
clone size: .; D gene: .; J gene: TRBJ1-4; V gene: TRBV20-1; CDR3 DNA: TGCAGTGCCGCAACTAATGAAAAACTGTTTTTT; CDR3 protein: CSAATNEKLFF
clone size: many; D gene: .; J gene: TRBJ1-5; V gene: TRBV12-3/TRBV12-4; CDR3 DNA: TGTGCCAGCAGTTTTCGTGCGGGGCAGGGAGTCAATCAGCCCCAGCATTTT; CDR3 protein: CASSFRAGQGVNQPQHF
clone size: many; D gene: TRBD2; J gene: TRBJ2-7; V gene: TRBV20-1; CDR3 DNA: TGCAGTGCTAGAGAAGGGACTAGCGGAGGGCGTTACGAGCAGTACTTC; CDR3 protein: CSAREGTSGGRYEQYF